This paragraph covers one TCR beta chain sequence. The antigen is not known. TCRdb keeps only in-frame clones here, not all; method: immunoSEQ multiplex PCR. The top ten clones hold around 3% of a sample with about 150,000 clones, just over 90% of them seen once. These data are taken from a study of T cell responses to AZD1222 COVID-19 vaccine. As for the study in general: Second-dose intervals near 4 or 12 weeks were combined.

General observations from the study: White British people made up most donors, females outnumbered males, and clonal diversity was possibly underestimated. Spike-specific TCR breadth and depth both grew after two AZD1222 doses.

The TCR comes from an adult in good health. Here the sequenced sample was peripheral blood, taken on day 0 of AZD1222 vaccination.

CDR3 sequence: CASSYSRTGLMSPLHF. CDR3 nucleotides: TGTGCCAGCAGTTACTCCCGGACAGGGCTGATGTCACCCCTCCACTTT. The chain links TRBV6-2 or TRBV6-3 to TRBJ1-6; 8 bases agree with TRBD1. Looked up from germline, CDR1 is MNHEY and CDR2 is SVGEGT. The CDR3 consists of 16 residues. V lost 0 bases, J lost 10 bases, and 8 bases stayed unmatched.